This T cell receptor (beta chain) was profiled in a study of shared clonotypes between healthy human individuals. This CDR3 has 17 amino acids. Trimming removed 0 bases from V and 2 bases from J, with 17 bases in between. Germline CDR1 reads MGHRA; CDR2 reads YSYEKL. Overall study results and limits: Generation probability values for non-shared clonotypes were lower than those for clonotypes shared by all four donors.

In the original analysis: Sequence data from immunoSEQ were junction-only and lacked quality scores; consequently, filtering differed. Clones were read by immunoSEQ multiplex PCR, and TCRdb kept only the in-frame ones, dropping some. That table furnishes V, J and clone size, whereas the DNA furnished D and trimming. Found here are about 1.5 million clones, approximately 98% of them singletons; the top ten hold roughly 0.42%. Details on this clone: No antigen is known for it.

The clonotype originates from a young man in good health. The V gene is TRBV4-1, the J gene TRBJ2-7, with D possibly being TRBD2 (7 bases). Specimen: naive CD4+ T cells sorted from blood. Indicated subset: CD45RA+ positively selected. CDR3: CASSQDRGEAGTYEQYF. CDR3 coding DNA: TGCGCCAGCAGCCAAGATAGGGGGGAAGCGGGAACCTACGAGCAGTACTTC.